This T cell receptor (beta chain) was identified in a study of blood T cell repertoires in COVID-19 (dated by TCRdb to about 2020). With regard to the full study: Samples covering the acute and convalescent phases of COVID-19 were provided by collaborators in the United States, Italy and Spain. Nearly every sample came with metadata listing a de-identified subject ID, COVID-19 status, age in years and sex. Deeply sampled blood TCRbeta repertoires from subjects exposed to, actively infected with, or recovered from COVID-19 were included in the dataset. Where available, HLA class I and class II types were obtained from metadata supplied by the sample provider rather than from assay-based typing. The prospective study material was composed of cDNA or gDNA derived from T cells, B-cell-depleted T cells, or PBMCs. Samples were obtained from the ongoing ImmuneRACE study (first 160 participants) and from some 1,200 subjects provided by 6 global collaborators. The repertoires were released in a freely available public database meant as a resource for research on the immune response to SARS-CoV-2. Broad study findings and their caveats: How much clinical and demographic metadata was included differed by source and by participant, and the metadata was provided uncurated.

Collaborating institutions collected whole blood in K2EDTA tubes following their own protocols. Collaborator samples were shipped for TCRbeta analysis as frozen whole blood, isolated PBMCs, or DNA extracted from either sample type. TCRbeta CDR3 regions were amplified from genomic DNA by means of the immunoSEQ Assay, a bias-controlled multiplex PCR. In the original analysis: The number of nucleated cells in each sample was estimated by amplification of reference gene primers within the assay. To quantify the absolute abundance of each unique TCRbeta CDR3 rearrangement, sequence reads were collapsed and filtered. For each sample, productive Simpson clonality was calculated as the square root of Simpson's diversity index over productive rearrangements. As stored in TCRdb, this immuneACCESS dataset retains in-frame rearrangements with V and J assigned. A fraction of the clones does not appear; measured against another copy, unresolved V genes explain less than half of the discrepancy, and the remainder lacks a known reason. D and trimming come from the DNA, and the V and J calls and clone size come from that table. Counted in this sample were about 120,000 clones; roughly 77% of them appeared once. The top ten hold 16% of the sample.

Trimming removed 1 base from V and 4 bases from J; the gene matches leave 5 bases unexplained. From the cysteine up to the phenylalanine, the CDR3 has a length of 16 residues. This entry keeps only the CDR3 DNA: 48 bases, framed from base 1. CDR1 and CDR2 (KGHDR, SFDVKD) derive from the germline V gene. Concerning this clone itself: Which antigen it targets is not known. Within one base of it there is no much larger clone, and no base qualities were kept.

The chain employs TRBV24-1 and TRBJ2-3, with 9 bases aligning to TRBD1. The TCR sequence derives from a man in his sixties with active or convalescent COVID-19. Material: peripheral blood. The CDR3 here reads CATSDFNRGRPDTQYF. Here is the DNA: TGTGCCACCAGTGATTTCAACAGGGGGCGCCCAGATACGCAGTATTTT.